This T cell receptor (beta chain) was found in a study of identical twins listed by TCRdb under 2016. The study in broad terms: TCR alpha and beta repertoires from monozygotic twins, unrelated adults of various ages and cord blood were deep-sequenced to test whether fetal clonotypes persist. Replicate twin experiments were performed at different times using different library preparation protocols to rule out contamination.

This clonotype was counted many times. Its antigen remains unidentified. No base quality information exists; no much larger clone differs at one position. Points the paper makes about the study in general: Compared with coincidental sharing between unrelated individuals, out-of-frame TCR alpha sequences shared between twins had an excess of sequences with low generation probability. Abundant cord blood beta clonotypes carried fewer insertions; young adult naive repertoires showed a weaker similar trend, while memory repertoires showed none. The excess sharing between twins in beta out-of-frame sequences was weaker because fewer shared sequences reduced the signal-to-noise ratio. In monozygotic twins, recombination models systematically underestimated out-of-frame TCR alpha sharing, but the models matched the sharing seen between unrelated individuals. Invariant T cells such as MAIT and iNKT could partly confound zero-insertion analyses, though diverse VJ usage argued against this for most clonotypes. Because the same donors could not be followed over many years, conclusions were based on cross-sectional statistical analysis.

CDR1 and CDR2 are drawn from the germline V gene: SGHRS, YFSETQ. Relative to germline, V is 3 bases shorter and J is 6 bases shorter, with 10 bases between their ends. The CDR3 contains 12 residues, cysteine and phenylalanine counted. The read is trimmed to its CDR3 DNA, 36 bases read in frame from base 1. Only healthy Caucasian donors were included. Three pairs of female monozygotic twins, all aged roughly 18 to 30 years, made up the twin cohort. Positive isolation kits from Invitrogen were used to isolate CD4+ and CD8+ T cell populations. Libraries were constructed by 5' RACE. Instrument on record: Illumina HiSeq 2000. A universal primer binding site was added through template switching, and the final cDNA carried a unique molecular identifier so that TCR cDNA molecules could be counted accurately. Specific primers in the conserved constant-segment region were used to synthesize first-strand cDNA for TCR alpha and beta chains. To control for contamination, every cDNA library was double barcoded, receiving both a SMART-Mk sample barcode and Illumina barcodes. TruSeq adapter sequences along with Illumina sample barcodes were introduced in two successive PCR steps. Sequencing of the TCR alpha and beta cDNA libraries was done on the Illumina HiSeq platform using custom primers. As for the authors' bioinformatics: MiGEC processed the raw reads to extract unique molecular identifiers, while MiXCR was used to determine the CDR3 positions. Recombination models were inferred per individual with the repgenHMM and IGoR tools using an EM algorithm. Shared clonotypes were analyzed with the tcR package in R, and sharing was normalized by the product of cloneset sizes. To study raw recombination free of thymic and clonal selection effects, out-of-frame nonproductive sequences were analyzed. The public reads were reanalyzed by TCRdb: fastp trimming at Q25, MiXCR alignment, in-frame beta chains only. Every CDR3 protein is listed once, alongside the most common genes and DNA of its rows. These V and J calls rely on TCRdb rather than the paper's analysis. In all, the sample holds about 470,000 distinct CDR3 sequences, and more than 20% of those were seen once. About 2.7% of the sample rests with the top ten.

The sample also formed part of further work on T cells expressing NK-cell markers. As the second paper documents: TCR beta-chain repertoires were profiled in sorted CD3+CD56+NKG2C+, CD3+CD56+NKG2C- and CD3+CD56-NKG2C+ T-cell subsets from several donors. Among the eight sequenced donors, only one was HCMV-seronegative, while the other seven were HCMV-seropositive. In several experiments an anti-gammadeltaTCR antibody was added to restrict sorting to alphabetaTCR-expressing T cells. In six or seven donors, the dominant CD3+CD56+NKG2C+ clonotypes ranked among the top 10 CD8+ clonotypes, making up roughly 1.0-8% of CD8+ T cells. Those dominant clonotypes were again the most abundant among CD3+CD56-NKG2C+ cells in four donors, at about 28.3-65%. Whether the expanded NKG2C-expressing T cell clones were specific for HCMV antigens was left unclear. The eight sequenced donors were randomly selected healthy volunteers, three men and five women. A commercial ELISA kit detecting HCMV-specific IgG in serum was used to determine HCMV serostatus. MIGEC handled demultiplexing of the reads and grouping by UMI, while MiTCR was used to assemble and quantify clonotypes. To remove erroneous sequences, TCR cDNA sequences were retained only when supported by two or more reads. The tcR package was used for downstream repertoire analysis, and clonotypes were matched across fractions by CDR3 nucleotide sequence plus V segment. VDJmatch was used to annotate antigen specificity against VDJdb, with one amino acid substitution in CDR3 allowed.

The rearrangement combines TRBV5-1 with TRBJ2-7; the D gene lacks a confident call. This clonotype originated in a woman between 18 and 29 years old in good health. The sample taken for sequencing was CD4+ T cells sorted from blood. At the DNA level, the sequence is TGCGCCAGCAGCTCAAGAGGTAGCGAGCAGTACTTC. Protein translation: CASSSRGSEQYF.